The source of this T cell receptor (beta chain) is a study of identical twins. A few counts support this clonotype. As yet, its antigen is unknown. TCRdb re-called the 5' RACE reads through MiXCR, storing one row per CDR3 protein. The sample lists hundreds of thousands of distinct CDR3 sequences, approximately 7.9% occurring once. Findings of the study overall: Zero-insertion findings could be partly confounded by invariant cells (MAIT and iNKT cells). Cord blood's abundant beta clonotypes had fewer insertions, unlike memory repertoires.

Healthy Caucasians provided all donations. These same records also appear under a second study, on yellow fever vaccine responses in identical twins.

The clonotype was recovered from a woman aged 18-29 years in good health. The sample taken for sequencing was CD8+ T cells sorted from blood.

The CDR3 nucleotides read TGCAGCGTTGAAGATAACAGGGGGCCTTATGGCTACACCTTC. Amino acids: CSVEDNRGPYGYTF. The chain recombines TRBV29-1 with TRBJ1-2; 9 positions match TRBD1. CDR3 length equals 14 residues. V lost 0 bases, J lost 5 bases, and 4 bases stayed unmatched. Germline V lookup: CDR1 SQVTM, CDR2 ANQGSEA.